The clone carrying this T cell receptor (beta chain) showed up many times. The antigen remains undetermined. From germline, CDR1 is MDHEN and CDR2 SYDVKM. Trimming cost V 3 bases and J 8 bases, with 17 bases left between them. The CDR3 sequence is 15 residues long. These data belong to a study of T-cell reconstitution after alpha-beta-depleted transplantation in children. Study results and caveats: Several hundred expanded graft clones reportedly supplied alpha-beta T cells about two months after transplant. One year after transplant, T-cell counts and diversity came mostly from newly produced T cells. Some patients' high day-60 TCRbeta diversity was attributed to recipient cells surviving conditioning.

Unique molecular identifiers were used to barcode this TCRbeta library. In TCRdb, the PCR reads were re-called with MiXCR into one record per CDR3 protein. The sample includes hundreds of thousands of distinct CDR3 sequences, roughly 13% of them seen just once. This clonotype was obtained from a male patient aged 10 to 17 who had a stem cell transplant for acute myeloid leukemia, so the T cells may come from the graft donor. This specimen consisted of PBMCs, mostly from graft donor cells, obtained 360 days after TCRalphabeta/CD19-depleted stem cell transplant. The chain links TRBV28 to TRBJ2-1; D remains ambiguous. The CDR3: CASSFSFGLVHEQFF. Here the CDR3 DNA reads TGTGCCAGCAGTTTTAGTTTTGGGCTAGTGCATGAGCAGTTCTTC.